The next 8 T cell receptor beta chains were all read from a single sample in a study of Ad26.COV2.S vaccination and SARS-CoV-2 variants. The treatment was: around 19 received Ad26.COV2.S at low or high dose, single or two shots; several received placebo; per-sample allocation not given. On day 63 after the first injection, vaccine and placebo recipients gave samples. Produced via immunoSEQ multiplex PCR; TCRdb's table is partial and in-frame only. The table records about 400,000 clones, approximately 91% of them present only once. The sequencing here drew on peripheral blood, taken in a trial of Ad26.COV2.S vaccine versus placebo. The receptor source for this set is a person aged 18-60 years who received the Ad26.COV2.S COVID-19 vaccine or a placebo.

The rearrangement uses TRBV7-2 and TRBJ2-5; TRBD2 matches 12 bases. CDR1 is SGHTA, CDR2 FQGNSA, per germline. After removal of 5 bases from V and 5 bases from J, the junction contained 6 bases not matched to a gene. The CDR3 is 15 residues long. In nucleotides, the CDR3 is TGTGCCAGCAGCCTGACTAGCGGGAGTTTGGAGACCCAGTACTTC. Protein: CASSLTSGSLETQYF.

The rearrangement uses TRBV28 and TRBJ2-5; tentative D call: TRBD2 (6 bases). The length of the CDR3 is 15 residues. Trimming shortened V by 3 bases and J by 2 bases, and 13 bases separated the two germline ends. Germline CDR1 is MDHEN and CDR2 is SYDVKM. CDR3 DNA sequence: TGTGCCAGCAGTTTGATCGGCGGGGCTCAAGAGACCCAGTACTTC. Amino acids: CASSLIGGAQETQYF.

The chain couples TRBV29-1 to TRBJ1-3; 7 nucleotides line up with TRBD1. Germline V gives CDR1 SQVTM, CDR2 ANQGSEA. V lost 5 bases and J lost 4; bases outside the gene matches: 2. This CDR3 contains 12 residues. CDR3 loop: CSVSDRGNTIYF. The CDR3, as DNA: TGCAGCGTTTCGGACAGGGGAAACACCATATATTTT.

CDR3 region: CASSLLAGGPNTQYF. The CDR3 coding sequence is TGTGCCAGCAGTCTACTAGCGGGAGGGCCAAATACGCAGTATTTT. The chain is built from TRBV27 and TRBJ2-3, with 13 nucleotides matching TRBD2. There are 15 residues in the CDR3. The junction had 6 bases not matched to a gene; V was cut back by 5 bases and J by 7 bases. The germline V gene encodes CDR1 MNHEY and CDR2 SMNVEV (reference sequence).

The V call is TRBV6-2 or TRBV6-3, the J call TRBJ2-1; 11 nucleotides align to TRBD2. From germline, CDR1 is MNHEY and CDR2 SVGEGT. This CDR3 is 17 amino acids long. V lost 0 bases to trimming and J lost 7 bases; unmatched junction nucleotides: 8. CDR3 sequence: CASSYSNPTSGKNEQFF. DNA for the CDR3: TGTGCCAGCAGTTACTCAAATCCGACTAGCGGGAAGAATGAGCAGTTCTTC.

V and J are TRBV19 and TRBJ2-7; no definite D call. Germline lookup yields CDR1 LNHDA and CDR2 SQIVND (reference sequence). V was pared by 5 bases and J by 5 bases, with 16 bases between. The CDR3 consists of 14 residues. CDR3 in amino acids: CASSPGEGPNEQYF. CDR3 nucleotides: TGTGCCAGTAGTCCTGGAGAAGGTCCTAACGAGCAGTACTTC.

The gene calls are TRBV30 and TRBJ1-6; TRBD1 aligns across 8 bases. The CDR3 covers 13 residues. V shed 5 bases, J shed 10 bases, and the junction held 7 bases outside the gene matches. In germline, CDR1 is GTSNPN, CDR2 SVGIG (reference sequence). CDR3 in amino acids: CAWQGAFGSPLHF. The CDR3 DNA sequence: TGTGCCTGGCAGGGGGCCTTTGGGTCACCCCTCCACTTT.

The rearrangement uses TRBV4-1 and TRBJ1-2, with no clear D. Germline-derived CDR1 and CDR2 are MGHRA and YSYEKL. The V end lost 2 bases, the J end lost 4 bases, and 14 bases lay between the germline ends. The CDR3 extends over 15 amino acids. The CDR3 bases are TGCGCCAGCAGCCAATTCCCCACCCATCCCTATGGCTACACCTTC. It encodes CASSQFPTHPYGYTF.